Each of the 31 T cell receptor beta chains below was sequenced from the same sample in a study of shared clonotypes between healthy human individuals. Naivety among CD8 cells was defined by CD45RO negativity and positive CCR7 selection, thereby excluding terminally differentiated effector memory CD45RA+ cells. The method was immunoSEQ multiplex PCR; TCRdb's version includes in-frame clones alone and lacks a portion of them. The table records roughly 2 million clones, about 95% of them present only once. The sequencing sample was made of naive CD8+ T cells sorted from blood. All receptors derive from a man younger than 35 in good health.

The chain couples TRBV2 to TRBJ1-2; D perhaps matches TRBD1 (5 bases). The V end was cut by 6 bases, the J end by 6 bases, with 20 bases between. Germline V gene sequence: CDR1 SNHLY, CDR2 FYNNEI. The CDR3 sequence is 15 residues long. CDR3 sequence (DNA): TGTGCCAGCAGGGCCAGAGGCGGCTTGGGGGATGGCTACACCTTC. It translates to CASRARGGLGDGYTF. The full variable domain, its missing parts supplied by reference TRBV2 and TRBJ1-2, is EPEVTQTPSHQVTQMGQEVILRCVPISNHLYFYWYRQILGQKVEFLVSFYNNEISEKSEIFDDQFSVERPDGSNFTLKIRSTKLEDSAMYFCASRARGGLGDGYTFGSGTRLTVV.

The chain uses TRBV25-1 and TRBJ2-1; D possibly corresponds to TRBD2 (7 bases). Trimming removed 4 bases at V and 4 bases at J, with 14 bases between. This CDR3 has 15 amino acids. The V gene's germline CDR1 is MGHDK and CDR2 SYGVNS. CDR3 amino acids: CASSAPGGPYNEQFF. DNA of the CDR3: TGTGCCAGCAGTGCCCCCGGGGGGCCTTACAATGAGCAGTTCTTC.

The chain carries TRBV10-3 and TRBJ1-2; D perhaps matches TRBD1 (6 bases). The V end was cut by 0 bases, the J end by 13 bases, with 15 bases between. The V gene's germline CDR1 is ENHRY and CDR2 SYGVKD. The CDR3 is 13 residues long. The CDR3 DNA sequence: TGTGCCATCAGTGAGTCTCGGACAGCACCAGGCACCTTC. Translating it yields CAISESRTAPGTF.

The chain is built from TRBV5-1 and TRBJ1-6, with D perhaps matching TRBD1 (5 bases). The CDR3 contains 14 residues. The V gene lost 4 bases and the J gene lost 7 bases, with 12 bases spanning the gap. CDR1 and CDR2 (germline): SGHRS, YFSETQ. The CDR3 nucleotides are TGCGCCAGCAGCCACCGGGACGGGAATTCACCCCTCCACTTT. It codes for CASSHRDGNSPLHF.

The rearrangement uses TRBV5-6 and TRBJ2-2, with D perhaps TRBD2 (6 bases). Trimming removed 9 bases at V and 5 bases at J, with 20 bases between. Looked up from germline, CDR1 is SGHDT and CDR2 is YYEEEE. This CDR3 spans 15 amino acids. The CDR3 here is CATAPAGHRTGELFF. The CDR3 nucleotides are TGTGCCACCGCCCCGGCGGGGCATAGGACCGGGGAGCTGTTTTTT.

This clone was detected only a few times. Additional DNA sequences in this sample encode the identical CDR3. The V and J genes are TRBV9 and TRBJ2-1, with 11 bases that match TRBD2. V was pared by 3 bases and J by 4 bases, with 3 bases of the junction left unmatched. The CDR3 is made up of 15 amino acids. Germline V lookup: CDR1 SGDLS, CDR2 YYNGEE. The CDR3 here is CASSAGLAEYNEQFF. CDR3 DNA: TGTGCCAGCAGCGCGGGACTAGCGGAGTACAATGAGCAGTTCTTC.

The gene calls are TRBV29-1 and TRBJ2-7, with 9 bases aligning to TRBD2. After removal of 3 bases from V and 0 bases from J, the junction contained 6 bases not matched to a gene. The CDR3 is 15 amino acids. Germline-derived CDR1 and CDR2 are SQVTM and ANQGSEA. Written as DNA, the CDR3 is TGCAGCGTTGATGGGAGCGGGGGGCCCTCCTACGAGCAGTACTTC. Protein sequence: CSVDGSGGPSYEQYF.

The gene calls are TRBV14 and TRBJ2-3; 11 bases agree with TRBD2. V shed 0 bases, J shed 4 bases, and the junction held 6 bases outside the gene matches. Germline CDR1 SGHDN, CDR2 FVKESK. CDR3 length: 17 amino acids. In DNA, the CDR3 is TGTGCCAGCAGCCAAGATTTAGCGGGAGGGCCTGCAGATACGCAGTATTTT. Amino acid sequence: CASSQDLAGGPADTQYF. Variable domain in full (rest from reference TRBV14 and TRBJ2-3): EAGVTQFPSHSVIEKGQTVTLRCDPISGHDNLYWYRRVMGKEIKFLLHFVKESKQDESGMPNNRFLAERTGGTYSTLKVQPAELEDSGVYFCASSQDLAGGPADTQYFGPGTRLTVL.

The chain carries TRBV4-1 and TRBJ2-5; TRBD2 aligns across 7 bases. The CDR3 sequence is 14 residues long. Germline CDR1 and CDR2: MGHRA and YSYEKL. V gave up 4 bases and J gave up 4 bases; unmatched junction bases: 6. The CDR3 coding sequence is TGCGCCAGCAGCCTCGTCGGCGGGGGAGAGACCCAGTACTTC. This translates into CASSLVGGGETQYF.

This sequence joins TRBV4-1 and TRBJ2-1; perhaps TRBD1 as D (6 bases). Germline CDR1 MGHRA, CDR2 YSYEKL. This CDR3 spans 14 amino acids. V was clipped by 4 bases and J by 5 bases, with 12 bases between them. CDR3 coding DNA: TGCGCCAGCAGCCTTAGGCAGGGGAACAATGAGCAGTTCTTC. It encodes CASSLRQGNNEQFF.

This chain joins TRBV10-3 and TRBJ2-7; TRBD1 is a possible D gene (5 bases). The germline V gene has CDR1 ENHRY and CDR2 SYGVKD. CDR3 length equals 15 residues. The V end lost 3 bases, the J end lost 2 bases, and 14 bases lay between the germline ends. CDR3 protein: CAISDLDTPTYEQYF. CDR3 sequence (DNA): TGTGCCATCAGTGATTTGGACACCCCAACCTACGAGCAGTACTTC.

V is TRBV10-3 and J is TRBJ2-2; 7 bases fit TRBD2. This CDR3 region has 13 residues. V was clipped by 7 bases and J by 3 bases; unmatched bases: 2. From germline, CDR1 is ENHRY and CDR2 SYGVKD. CDR3 sequence reads: CAITLADTGELFF. In nucleotides, the CDR3 is TGTGCCATCACCCTAGCGGACACCGGGGAGCTGTTTTTT.

As for this clone: This CDR3 is also generated by other DNA sequences in the sample. The chain is built from TRBV6-5 and TRBJ2-7; perhaps D is TRBD1 or TRBD2 (5 bases each). Trimming cost V 7 bases and J 2 bases, with 6 bases left between them. Per the germline V gene, CDR1 is MNHEY and CDR2 is SVGAGI. The CDR3 is 11 amino acids. The CDR3, as DNA: TGTGCCAGCACGGGGCCCTACGAGCAGTACTTC. It is translated as CASTGPYEQYF.

The chain combines TRBV5-6 with TRBJ2-1; no clear D gene. The CDR3 spans 14 residues. Germline CDR1 and CDR2: SGHDT and YYEEEE. V lost 0 bases to trimming and J lost 4 bases, with 8 bases between them. DNA of the CDR3: TGTGCCAGCAGCTTGGGACTGTTTTACAATGAGCAGTTCTTC. It translates to CASSLGLFYNEQFF.

The chain couples TRBV5-4 to TRBJ2-3, with D possibly called TRBD1 or TRBD2 (6 bases each). The CDR3 contains 16 residues. Per the germline V gene, CDR1 is SGHNT and CDR2 is YYREEE (reference sequence). Trimming shortened V by 4 bases and J by 3 bases, and 18 bases separated the two germline ends. DNA of the CDR3: TGTGCCAGCAGCCCTGGAGTGGGGGCGGGGACAGATACGCAGTATTTT. Translated: CASSPGVGAGTDTQYF.

This rearrangement joins TRBV5-5 to TRBJ2-3; D gene unclear. The CDR3 contains 13 residues. V dropped 4 bases and J dropped 3 bases, with 9 bases sitting between them. Germline V gives CDR1 SGHKS, CDR2 YYEKEE (reference sequence). CDR3 amino acids: CASSEVPTDTQYF. The CDR3, as DNA: TGTGCCAGCAGCGAGGTTCCTACAGATACGCAGTATTTT. Looking up the rest from reference TRBV5-5 and TRBJ2-3 gives the full variable domain: DAGVTQSPTHLIKTRGQQVTLRCSPISGHKSVSWYQQVLGQGPQFIFQYYEKEERGRGNFPDRFSARQFPNYSSELNVNALLLGDSALYLCASSEVPTDTQYFGPGTRLTVL.

This rearrangement joins TRBV2 to TRBJ1-1; 10 nucleotides line up with TRBD1. V shed 7 bases and J 3 bases; nucleotides not matched to a gene: 11. CDR1 is SNHLY, CDR2 FYNNEI, per germline. The CDR3 covers 16 residues. CDR3 in DNA: TGTGCCAGCACCTTGACAGGGGGCGCTTCGTACACTGAAGCTTTCTTT. Encoded protein: CASTLTGGASYTEAFF.

This rearrangement joins TRBV27 to TRBJ2-7; D uncertain. This CDR3 has 13 amino acids. Per the germline V gene, CDR1 is MNHEY and CDR2 is SMNVEV (reference sequence). V shed 5 bases and J shed 8 bases, with 16 bases lying between them. Here the CDR3 DNA reads TGTGCCAGCAGTCCCCTGTCGGTTGAGCAGCAGTACTTC. Its translation: CASSPLSVEQQYF.

This chain joins TRBV10-1 and TRBJ2-1; TRBD2 matches at 9 bases. This CDR3 contains 16 residues. With 0 bases clipped from V and 2 bases from J, the junction kept 2 bases outside the gene matches. Looked up from germline, CDR1 is WNHNN and CDR2 is SYGVQD (reference sequence). The DNA of the CDR3 is TGCGCCAGCAGTGAGTCCGGACTAGCGCCCTACAATGAGCAGTTCTTC. Protein: CASSESGLAPYNEQFF.

The chain links TRBV11-2 to TRBJ2-7; TRBD1 aligns across 9 bases. The CDR3 extends over 14 amino acids. Germline V gives CDR1 SGHAT, CDR2 FQNNGV. J lost 5 bases, V lost 5 bases, and 7 bases had no gene match. CDR3: CASSAPGQGHEQYF. The CDR3 nucleotides are TGTGCCAGCAGCGCGCCGGGACAGGGACACGAGCAGTACTTC.

The CDR3 DNA is TGCGCCAGCACCGGGACAGGGCGGTACGAGCAGTACTTC. Amino acid sequence: CASTGTGRYEQYF. The J gene is TRBJ2-7, the V gene TRBV10-2; TRBD1 agrees at 9 bases. The CDR3 is 13 residues long. Germline CDR1 is WSHSY and CDR2 is SAAADI. V trimming: 7 bases; J trimming: 4 bases; junction bases outside the gene matches: 5.

This CDR3 reads CASSSQQVSYEQYF. The CDR3 nucleotides are TGTGCCAGCAGTTCACAGCAGGTCTCCTACGAGCAGTACTTC. V gene TRBV27 combines with J gene TRBJ2-7, with unresolved D. Germline assignment: CDR1 MNHEY and CDR2 SMNVEV (reference sequence). The CDR3 is 14 residues long. The V gene lost 4 bases and the J gene lost 0 bases, with 10 bases spanning the gap.

Here the CDR3 DNA reads TGTGCCAGCAGCTTGGAACAGGGACCGACGAATGAGCAGTTCTTC. Amino acid sequence: CASSLEQGPTNEQFF. The chain uses TRBV5-6 and TRBJ2-1, with D perhaps TRBD1 (6 bases). This CDR3 spans 15 amino acids. Germline V gives CDR1 SGHDT, CDR2 YYEEEE. The V end lost 0 bases, the J end lost 7 bases, and 14 bases lay between the germline ends.

On this clone: Other DNA sequences from this sample encode an identical CDR3 as well. The chain is built from TRBV4-1 and TRBJ2-7, with unresolved D. Per the germline V gene, CDR1 is MGHRA and CDR2 is YSYEKL. CDR3 length: 13 residues. The V end lost 3 bases, the J end lost 3 bases, and 9 bases lay between the germline ends. DNA of the CDR3: TGCGCCAGCAGCCAGGGTCCGGGCTACGAGCAGTACTTC. Its translation: CASSQGPGYEQYF.

The chain uses TRBV15 and TRBJ2-7; D is unresolved. Per the germline V gene, CDR1 is LNHNV and CDR2 is YYDKDF (reference sequence). The CDR3 runs to 15 residues. The germline V and J ends were trimmed by 2 bases and 0 bases, with 11 bases remaining between them. The CDR3 coding sequence is TGTGCCACCAGCAGACAGAGTAAATTCTCCTACGAGCAGTACTTC. Amino acid sequence: CATSRQSKFSYEQYF.

The gene calls are TRBV15 and TRBJ2-1; the D gene could be TRBD1 or TRBD2 (6 bases each). The CDR3 sequence is 15 residues long. V lost 3 bases and J 8 bases, leaving 17 bases between the germline ends. Germline CDR1 LNHNV, CDR2 YYDKDF (reference sequence). The CDR3 sequence is CATSRPLERGDEQFF. The CDR3 DNA reads TGTGCCACCAGCAGGCCCCTCGAGAGGGGGGATGAGCAGTTCTTC.

The chain uses TRBV11-2 and TRBJ2-5, with TRBD2 matching 9 bases. Germline V gene lookup returns CDR1 SGHAT and CDR2 FQNNGV. The CDR3 runs 17 residues. The trim removed 4 bases at V and 0 bases at J, leaving 9 bases unmatched. CDR3: CASSWIPSGIYQETQYF. The CDR3 DNA sequence: TGTGCCAGCAGCTGGATACCTAGCGGGATATACCAAGAGACCCAGTACTTC.

CDR3 in DNA: TGTGCCACCAGCAGGAAGGGACAGGTCGGGGAATACGAGCAGTACTTC. Its protein product is CATSRKGQVGEYEQYF. The chain links TRBV15 to TRBJ2-7; 8 nucleotides match TRBD1. The J segment lost 4 bases and the V segment lost 3 bases, leaving 11 bases of the junction unmatched. The CDR3 totals 16 residues. Germline CDR1 is LNHNV and CDR2 is YYDKDF (reference sequence).

The J gene is TRBJ2-7, the V gene TRBV13; TRBD1 matches at 9 bases. V was pared by 5 bases and J by 4 bases, with 9 bases of the junction left unmatched. Per the germline V gene, CDR1 is PRHDT and CDR2 is FYEKMQ (reference sequence). This CDR3 is 15 amino acids long. CDR3 protein: CASSPDRGSQYEQYF. CDR3 nucleotides: TGTGCCAGCAGCCCCGACAGGGGGAGCCAATACGAGCAGTACTTC.

This sequence joins TRBV9 and TRBJ1-2; 10 bases line up with TRBD1. The ends lost 2 bases at V and 4 bases at J; junction bases unmatched: 5. The CDR3 sequence is 15 residues long. From germline, CDR1 is SGDLS and CDR2 YYNGEE. The CDR3 region has the DNA TGTGCCAGCAGCGTGGAAAGGGACAGGGGCTATGGCTACACCTTC. It specifies CASSVERDRGYGYTF.

The gene calls are TRBV18 and TRBJ1-4, with D perhaps matching TRBD1 (5 bases). This CDR3 has 14 residues. Germline V CDR1 and CDR2: KGHSH, LQKENI. Trimming removed 4 bases from V and 5 bases from J, with 11 bases in between. CDR3 bases: TGTGCCAGCTCACGCGACAGCTGGAATGAAAAACTGTTTTTT. Translated, it gives CASSRDSWNEKLFF. The entire variable domain, with the rest obtained from reference TRBV18 and TRBJ1-4, is as follows: NAGVMQNPRHLVRRRGQEARLRCSPMKGHSHVYWYRQLPEEGLKFMVYLQKENIIDESGMPKERFSAEFPKEGPSILRIQQVVRGDSAAYFCASSRDSWNEKLFFGSGTQLSVL.